The rows below give T cell receptor beta chains drawn from one sample of a study of technical replicates of blood from a few donors. Measured with immunoSEQ multiplex PCR; TCRdb has only the in-frame clones, and not every one. The sample consists of 100,000 or so clones, almost 97% of them appearing once. Sequenced input: T cells isolated from PBMCs. Source of these receptors: a human donor in good health. The CDR3 runs from the conserved cysteine through the conserved F or W. Fields, in order: J gene, D gene, clone size, V gene, CDR3 DNA, CDR3 protein. The D gene is left open where the match is weak. A row's size may be missing; if present it is once, few, many or a size class.

j_call: TRBJ2-1; d_call: TRBD1; clone_size: NA; v_call: TRBV29-1; cdr3_nt: TGCAGCGTTGGGACAGGCTTAATTAGGGATGAGCAGTTCTTC; cdr3_aa: CSVGTGLIRDEQFF
j_call: TRBJ1-1; d_call: NA; clone_size: few; v_call: TRBV7-9; cdr3_nt: TGTGCCAGCAGCCGGGCAGGGCCGGACACTGAAGCTTTCTTT; cdr3_aa: CASSRAGPDTEAFF
j_call: TRBJ2-1; d_call: TRBD2; clone_size: NA; v_call: TRBV5-1; cdr3_nt: TGCGCCAGCGTGGGAGAAATAGCGGGAGCTTTGGATGAGCAGTTCTTC; cdr3_aa: CASVGEIAGALDEQFF
j_call: TRBJ1-2; d_call: NA; clone_size: NA; v_call: TRBV7-8; cdr3_nt: TGTGCCAGCAGTTACCTGAGGACAAGGCTATTGCCCTATGGCTACACCTTC; cdr3_aa: CASSYLRTRLLPYGYTF
j_call: TRBJ1-4; d_call: TRBD1; clone_size: NA; v_call: TRBV6-8; cdr3_nt: TGTGCCAGCAGTTATATCAGGGGGTCTAATGAAAAACTGTTTTTT; cdr3_aa: CASSYIRGSNEKLFF
j_call: TRBJ2-7; d_call: NA; clone_size: NA; v_call: TRBV4-2; cdr3_nt: TGTGCCAGCAGCCCTCTCGGGGGGCAAGGCTACGAGCAGTACTTC; cdr3_aa: CASSPLGGQGYEQYF
j_call: TRBJ1-1; d_call: NA; clone_size: NA; v_call: TRBV6-6; cdr3_nt: TGTGCCAGCAGTTACTCGCTGCTTACAAGTCTTGAAGCTTTCTTT; cdr3_aa: CASSYSLLTSLEAFF
j_call: TRBJ2-1; d_call: NA; clone_size: NA; v_call: TRBV10-3; cdr3_nt: TGTGCCATCAGTTCGGGAGTCAATGAGCAGTTCTTC; cdr3_aa: CAISSGVNEQFF
j_call: TRBJ1-5; d_call: TRBD1; clone_size: NA; v_call: TRBV19; cdr3_nt: TGTGCCAGTACCGGGGGACAGCTAAATCAGCCCCAGCATTTT; cdr3_aa: CASTGGQLNQPQHF
j_call: TRBJ2-7; d_call: NA; clone_size: NA; v_call: TRBV29-1; cdr3_nt: TGCAGCGTTCGGGGGAACGAGCAGTACTTC; cdr3_aa: CSVRGNEQYF
j_call: TRBJ1-1; d_call: NA; clone_size: NA; v_call: TRBV29-1; cdr3_nt: TGCAGCGTTGGGGAGGGGCCGATGAACACTGAAGCTTTCTTT; cdr3_aa: CSVGEGPMNTEAFF
j_call: TRBJ2-1; d_call: NA; clone_size: NA; v_call: TRBV30; cdr3_nt: TGTGCCTGGAGCCCCACAGGGTATGATCGTTTCTCCTACAATGAGCAGTTCTTC; cdr3_aa: CAWSPTGYDRFSYNEQFF
j_call: TRBJ2-2; d_call: TRBD2; clone_size: NA; v_call: TRBV19; cdr3_nt: TGTGCCAGTAGTAAAGCGGGAGCCTTGAACACCGGGGAGCTGTTTTTT; cdr3_aa: CASSKAGALNTGELFF
j_call: TRBJ1-2; d_call: TRBD1; clone_size: NA; v_call: TRBV10-3; cdr3_nt: TGTGCCACCGGGACAGACTATGGCTACACCTTC; cdr3_aa: CATGTDYGYTF
j_call: TRBJ1-1; d_call: TRBD1; clone_size: NA; v_call: TRBV5-1; cdr3_nt: TGCGCCAGCAGCGTCAGGACAGGTGCTCGGGCTGAAGCTTTCTTT; cdr3_aa: CASSVRTGARAEAFF
j_call: TRBJ2-5; d_call: NA; clone_size: NA; v_call: TRBV6-1; cdr3_nt: TGTGCCAGCAGTGAAGGGAGCACCGGCCGTTCCCAGTACTTC; cdr3_aa: CASSEGSTGRSQYF
j_call: TRBJ2-3; d_call: NA; clone_size: once; v_call: TRBV7-9; cdr3_nt: TGTGCCAGCATCCTAGGTGCCGGTAAGGGGCCATCAGATACGCAGTATTTT; cdr3_aa: CASILGAGKGPSDTQYF
j_call: TRBJ1-2; d_call: NA; clone_size: NA; v_call: TRBV7-9; cdr3_nt: TGTGCCAGCAGCTTAGATACGCTAGATGGCTACACCTTC; cdr3_aa: CASSLDTLDGYTF
j_call: TRBJ2-7; d_call: TRBD2; clone_size: NA; v_call: TRBV18; cdr3_nt: TGTGCCAGCTCACCACAACTAGCGGGCTACGAGCAGTACTTC; cdr3_aa: CASSPQLAGYEQYF
j_call: TRBJ2-7; d_call: NA; clone_size: NA; v_call: TRBV2; cdr3_nt: TGTGCCAGCAGTGACCCGGACAGTTACGAGCAGTACTTC; cdr3_aa: CASSDPDSYEQYF
j_call: TRBJ2-1; d_call: NA; clone_size: NA; v_call: TRBV27; cdr3_nt: TGTGCCAGCAGTTTGTCAGGGGAGCAGTTCTTC; cdr3_aa: CASSLSGEQFF
j_call: TRBJ1-4; d_call: NA; clone_size: once; v_call: TRBV7-2; cdr3_nt: TGTGCCAGCAGTTATGACATTCGCAGTGAAAAACTGTTTTTT; cdr3_aa: CASSYDIRSEKLFF
j_call: TRBJ2-5; d_call: NA; clone_size: NA; v_call: TRBV29-1; cdr3_nt: TGCAGCGTTGAAATTGGGGCGGGAACCCTTGGGGAGACCCAGTACTTC; cdr3_aa: CSVEIGAGTLGETQYF
j_call: TRBJ2-1; d_call: TRBD2; clone_size: NA; v_call: TRBV5-1; cdr3_nt: TGCGCCAGCAGCCAACTAGCGGGAGGGCTGGGAGACAATGAGCAGTTCTTC; cdr3_aa: CASSQLAGGLGDNEQFF
j_call: TRBJ2-7; d_call: TRBD1; clone_size: once; v_call: TRBV4-2; cdr3_nt: TGTGCCAGCAGCCAAGATCCGACAGGGCCCTACGAGCAGTACTTC; cdr3_aa: CASSQDPTGPYEQYF
j_call: TRBJ1-2; d_call: TRBD1; clone_size: NA; v_call: TRBV20-1; cdr3_nt: TGCAGTACAACAGGGGAAAGCTACACCTTC; cdr3_aa: CSTTGESYTF
j_call: TRBJ2-7; d_call: TRBD1; clone_size: NA; v_call: TRBV7-2; cdr3_nt: TGTGCCAGCAGCCCGGGACAGGGGTTCTACGAGCAGTACTTC; cdr3_aa: CASSPGQGFYEQYF
j_call: TRBJ2-1; d_call: TRBD1; clone_size: NA; v_call: TRBV7-9; cdr3_nt: TGTGCCAGCAGCTTCCGGACAGGGCAATCCTACAATGAGCAGTTCTTC; cdr3_aa: CASSFRTGQSYNEQFF
j_call: TRBJ2-3; d_call: NA; clone_size: NA; v_call: TRBV9; cdr3_nt: TGTGCCAGCAGCGTAGACATAACGGGAGTAGATACGCAGTATTTT; cdr3_aa: CASSVDITGVDTQYF
j_call: TRBJ2-7; d_call: TRBD2; clone_size: NA; v_call: TRBV30; cdr3_nt: TGTGCCTGGAGTGTGACTAGCGGACCCTACGAGCAGTACTTC; cdr3_aa: CAWSVTSGPYEQYF
j_call: TRBJ1-2; d_call: TRBD1; clone_size: NA; v_call: TRBV11-2; cdr3_nt: TGTGCCAGCAGCCAAATCAGGGGGCCAAACTATGGCTACACCTTC; cdr3_aa: CASSQIRGPNYGYTF
j_call: TRBJ2-7; d_call: TRBD2; clone_size: NA; v_call: TRBV19; cdr3_nt: TGTGCCAGTAGTACTCGGTCGGGGACTAGCGACTACGAGCAGTACTTC; cdr3_aa: CASSTRSGTSDYEQYF
j_call: TRBJ2-7; d_call: NA; clone_size: NA; v_call: TRBV28; cdr3_nt: TGTGCCAGCAGTTTATCTGGACAAACACCTTCCTACGAGCAGTACTTC; cdr3_aa: CASSLSGQTPSYEQYF
j_call: TRBJ2-1; d_call: TRBD1; clone_size: NA; v_call: TRBV27; cdr3_nt: TGTGCCAGCAGTTTATACAGGGGCGAGTACTCCTACAATGAGCAGTTCTTC; cdr3_aa: CASSLYRGEYSYNEQFF
j_call: TRBJ1-1; d_call: NA; clone_size: NA; v_call: TRBV9; cdr3_nt: TGTGCCAGCAACGTAGATGGGCAGGTAAACACTGAAGCTTTCTTT; cdr3_aa: CASNVDGQVNTEAFF
j_call: TRBJ2-7; d_call: TRBD1; clone_size: NA; v_call: TRBV19; cdr3_nt: TGTGCCAGTAGTGGGACAGGGCACGAGCAGTACTTC; cdr3_aa: CASSGTGHEQYF
j_call: TRBJ2-7; d_call: TRBD1; clone_size: NA; v_call: TRBV11-1; cdr3_nt: TGTGCCAGCAGCTTAGGACAGGGTGAAGGGCAGTACTTC; cdr3_aa: CASSLGQGEGQYF
j_call: TRBJ2-7; d_call: NA; clone_size: NA; v_call: TRBV6-5; cdr3_nt: TGTGCCAGCAGAATTAAGAGTTGGGGGGTTAACGAGCAGTACTTC; cdr3_aa: CASRIKSWGVNEQYF
j_call: TRBJ1-1; d_call: NA; clone_size: NA; v_call: TRBV6-8; cdr3_nt: TGTGCCAGCACCTGGACAGCCCCGAACACTGAAGCTTTCTTT; cdr3_aa: CASTWTAPNTEAFF
j_call: TRBJ1-2; d_call: TRBD1; clone_size: NA; v_call: TRBV28; cdr3_nt: TGTGCCAGCAGTGAGCGGACAGGGGCAGCTAACTATGGCTACACCTTC; cdr3_aa: CASSERTGAANYGYTF
j_call: TRBJ2-5; d_call: TRBD2; clone_size: NA; v_call: TRBV13; cdr3_nt: TGTGCCAGCAGCCAATTGACTAGCGTAGCAAACATGGGGACCCAGTACTTC; cdr3_aa: CASSQLTSVANMGTQYF
j_call: TRBJ2-7; d_call: NA; clone_size: NA; v_call: TRBV5-6; cdr3_nt: TGTGCCAGCAGCTTGGGCAGGCTCTCCTACGAGCAGTACTTC; cdr3_aa: CASSLGRLSYEQYF
j_call: TRBJ1-3; d_call: NA; clone_size: NA; v_call: TRBV13; cdr3_nt: TGTGCCAGCAGCTCAGACAGTCCTGGAAACACCATATATTTT; cdr3_aa: CASSSDSPGNTIYF
j_call: TRBJ1-5; d_call: NA; clone_size: NA; v_call: TRBV27; cdr3_nt: TGTGCCAGCCGCCCGGCGGGAGAATATAGCAATCAGCCCCAGCATTTT; cdr3_aa: CASRPAGEYSNQPQHF
j_call: TRBJ2-1; d_call: TRBD2; clone_size: NA; v_call: TRBV19; cdr3_nt: TGTGCCAGTAGTGATCCCGGGACTAGCGGGGGAATTTACAATGAGCAGTTCTTC; cdr3_aa: CASSDPGTSGGIYNEQFF
j_call: TRBJ2-7; d_call: NA; clone_size: NA; v_call: TRBV6-5; cdr3_nt: TGTGCCAGCAGTTACAGTGGAGGTCTCTACGAGCAGTACTTC; cdr3_aa: CASSYSGGLYEQYF
j_call: TRBJ1-2; d_call: NA; clone_size: NA; v_call: TRBV5-6; cdr3_nt: TGTGCCAGCGACGGAGACAGTAACTATGGCTACACCTTC; cdr3_aa: CASDGDSNYGYTF
j_call: TRBJ2-1; d_call: TRBD2; clone_size: NA; v_call: TRBV9; cdr3_nt: TGTGCCACCTCTAGCGGGAATAGCTACAATGAGCAGTTCTTC; cdr3_aa: CATSSGNSYNEQFF
j_call: TRBJ2-7; d_call: NA; clone_size: NA; v_call: TRBV9; cdr3_nt: TGTGCCAGCAGCGTAGAAAACCAGGCCGAGCAGTACTTC; cdr3_aa: CASSVENQAEQYF
j_call: TRBJ2-7; d_call: TRBD1; clone_size: NA; v_call: TRBV6-5; cdr3_nt: TGTGCCAGTAGGGACAGGGGAGCCCACGAGCAGTACTTC; cdr3_aa: CASRDRGAHEQYF
j_call: TRBJ2-1; d_call: TRBD2; clone_size: NA; v_call: TRBV7-2; cdr3_nt: TGTGCCAGCAGCTTGACTAGCGGGGCTTACAATGAGCAGTTCTTC; cdr3_aa: CASSLTSGAYNEQFF
j_call: TRBJ1-4; d_call: NA; clone_size: NA; v_call: TRBV9; cdr3_nt: TGTGCCAGCAGCGTAGAAATCGGGGGAGCCTATGAAAAACTGTTTTTT; cdr3_aa: CASSVEIGGAYEKLFF
j_call: TRBJ1-2; d_call: TRBD1; clone_size: once; v_call: TRBV2; cdr3_nt: TGTGCCACACCCGGGACAGAAGTCTATGGCTACACCTTC; cdr3_aa: CATPGTEVYGYTF